These 18 T cell receptor beta chains originate from one sample sequenced in a study of sequential checkpoint blockade in melanoma. The assay was immunoSEQ multiplex PCR, and TCRdb's table has in-frame clones only and misses some. In the table there are more than 7,000 clones, around 70% of which are singletons. Treatment noted: randomized to nivolumab then ipilimumab (arm A) or the reverse (arm B). The sequenced sample was CD8+ T cells sorted from blood (inferred from file names), obtained from a patient given nivolumab and ipilimumab in sequence. The receptor set was obtained from a human donor with melanoma.

This clone showed up just a few times. This chain uses TRBV27 with TRBJ2-7, with D maybe TRBD2 (5 bases). Germline CDR1 is MNHEY and CDR2 is SMNVEV (reference sequence). Trimming cost V 5 bases and J 2 bases, with 16 bases left between them. The CDR3 sequence is 15 residues long. The CDR3 nucleotides are TGTGCCAGCAGTCCCCCCCGTCCCGGGACCTACGAGCAGTACTTC. Translated, it gives CASSPPRPGTYEQYF.

The V gene is TRBV28, the J gene TRBJ2-2; 11 bases are shared with TRBD2. The CDR3 is 16 residues long. From germline, CDR1 is MDHEN and CDR2 SYDVKM. J gave up 5 bases and V 5 bases, and 7 bases lay outside the gene matches. The CDR3 DNA follows: TGTGCCAGCAGTATTTTAGCGGGAGGGGAGACCGGGGAGCTGTTTTTT. Translation: CASSILAGGETGELFF.

This clone was picked up a small number of times. V and J are TRBV6-1 and TRBJ1-4, with D hard to call. The germline V and J ends were trimmed by 7 bases and 0 bases, with 12 bases remaining between them. CDR3 size: 15 residues. Germline loops: CDR1 MNHNS, CDR2 SASEGT. The CDR3 region has the DNA TGTGCCAGCACAAGCCAGGTTGCAACTAATGAAAAACTGTTTTTT. It specifies CASTSQVATNEKLFF.

The chain uses TRBV18 and TRBJ2-1, with 7 bases that match TRBD1. V trimming: 6 bases; J trimming: 8 bases; junction bases outside the gene matches: 10. The length of the CDR3 is 14 residues. The V gene's germline CDR1 is KGHSH and CDR2 LQKENI. CDR3 protein: CASSSDRSSHEQFF. The CDR3 bases are TGTGCCAGCTCGTCGGACAGGTCTTCCCATGAGCAGTTCTTC.

The J gene is TRBJ1-3, the V gene TRBV27; no clear D gene. The germline V and J ends were trimmed by 2 bases and 6 bases, with 11 bases remaining between them. Germline V gene data show CDR1 as MNHEY and CDR2 as SMNVEV (reference sequence). CDR3 length: 14 amino acids. Here the CDR3 reads CASSLGGSANTIYF. Written as DNA, the CDR3 is TGTGCCAGCAGTTTAGGAGGGTCGGCAAACACCATATATTTT.

This clone has a handful of counts. This chain joins TRBV23-1 and TRBJ2-1; 11 bases match TRBD2. TRBV23-1 is treated as an ORF (open reading frame) with a function not yet certain. The V gene end was trimmed by 2 bases and the J gene end by 5 bases; junction bases not matched to a gene: 5. The CDR3 is made up of 16 amino acids. The chain's CDR3 is CASSQPRLAGHNEQFF. The CDR3, as DNA: TGCGCCAGCAGTCAACCCCGACTAGCGGGACACAATGAGCAGTTCTTC.

This clone was counted only a few times. This sequence joins TRBV6-4 and TRBJ2-1; the match to TRBD2 covers 7 bases. The CDR3 length is 14 residues. Unmatched junction bases numbered 5, after V lost 4 bases and J lost 5 bases. CDR1 and CDR2 from the germline V gene are MRHNA and SNTAGT. The CDR3 nucleotides read TGTGCCAGCAGTGCCAGCGGGGAAAACAATGAGCAGTTCTTC. It encodes CASSASGENNEQFF.

The genes are TRBV27 and TRBJ2-2, with D possibly being TRBD2 (5 bases). V was trimmed by 5 bases and J by 5 bases, leaving 18 bases between them. This CDR3 contains 16 residues. Germline V gives CDR1 MNHEY, CDR2 SMNVEV (reference sequence). The CDR3 reads CASSPPPWTGTGELFF. The CDR3 DNA follows: TGTGCCAGCAGTCCCCCCCCATGGACGGGGACCGGGGAGCTGTTTTTT.

Here the CDR3 reads CASSESGLTEAFF. The CDR3, as DNA: TGCGCCAGCAGTGAGTCTGGACTGACTGAAGCTTTCTTT. The rearrangement uses TRBV10-1 and TRBJ1-1; D is ambiguous. Germline values: CDR1 WNHNN, CDR2 SYGVQD (reference sequence). CDR3 size: 13 residues. Trimming took off 0 bases at V and 5 bases at J, with 7 bases between the two ends.

This clone was counted between two and nine times. The chain has TRBV4-1 and TRBJ1-5; D is perhaps TRBD1 (6 bases). Looked up from germline, CDR1 is MGHRA and CDR2 is YSYEKL. This CDR3 contains 16 residues. V was cut by 2 bases and J by 0 bases, with 11 bases left in between. CDR3 in DNA: TGCGCCAGCAGCCAAATTGGACAGTATAGCAATCAGCCCCAGCATTTT. Translation gives CASSQIGQYSNQPQHF.

This sequence joins TRBV30 and TRBJ1-5; perhaps TRBD1 as D (6 bases). The germline CDR1 and CDR2 sequences are GTSNPN and SVGIG (reference sequence). CDR3 size: 15 residues. V was pared by 5 bases and J by 2 bases, with 16 bases between. The CDR3 DNA is TGTGCCTGGGGTCAGGGGCTCTTTGGCAATCAGCCCCAGCATTTT. Translated: CAWGQGLFGNQPQHF.

The J gene is TRBJ2-5, the V gene TRBV29-1, with D unresolved. CDR1 is SQVTM and CDR2 is ANQGSEA in the germline V gene. Deletions cut 1 base from V and 5 bases from J, with 8 bases between. The CDR3 is made up of 12 amino acids. CDR3 sequence (DNA): TGCAGCGTTGAAGCACGGTGGGAGACCCAGTACTTC. It translates to CSVEARWETQYF.

This clone was observed a few times. This chain joins TRBV7-3 and TRBJ2-2; tentatively, D is TRBD2 (6 bases). The germline gives CDR1 SGHTA, CDR2 FQGTGA. CDR3 length equals 15 residues. V was shortened by 2 bases and J by 1 base, with 8 bases between the two germline ends. CDR3 amino acids: CASSLLGGNTGELFF. Here the CDR3 DNA reads TGTGCCAGCAGCTTACTCGGGGGGAACACCGGGGAGCTGTTTTTT.

V and J are TRBV9 and TRBJ2-5; D may be TRBD2 (6 bases). V lost 3 bases and J lost 5, with 17 bases in between. The germline gives CDR1 SGDLS, CDR2 YYNGEE. The CDR3 runs to 15 residues. As DNA, the CDR3 is TGTGCCAGCAGCGGCGGGGCGGGGCGGGTCGAGACCCAGTACTTC. It specifies CASSGGAGRVETQYF.

This clone occurred a few times. The J gene is TRBJ1-2, the V gene TRBV7-8, with D possibly matching TRBD1 (6 bases). Deletions cut 5 bases from V and 5 bases from J, with 12 bases between. The CDR3 sequence is 13 residues long. The germline CDR1 and CDR2 sequences are SGHVS and FQNEAQ. DNA of the CDR3: TGTGCCAGCAGCACGCGGGGGGCTTATGGCTACACCTTC. Amino acids: CASSTRGAYGYTF.

Concerning this clone itself: Other DNA sequences of this sample code for an identical CDR3. V usage is TRBV27 and J usage is TRBJ1-6; D not resolved. CDR3 length: 12 residues. CDR1 and CDR2 (germline): MNHEY, SMNVEV (reference sequence). Trimming took 5 bases from V and 7 from J, leaving 6 bases between them. The CDR3 sequence is CASSPINSPLHF. The CDR3 DNA reads TGTGCCAGCAGTCCTATAAATTCACCCCTCCACTTT.

CDR3 sequence: CAWSQLAGGADTQYF. The CDR3, as DNA: TGTGCCTGGAGTCAACTAGCGGGAGGGGCAGATACGCAGTATTTT. The chain has TRBV30 and TRBJ2-3, with 13 bases matching TRBD2. Germline V gene lookup returns CDR1 GTSNPN and CDR2 SVGIG (reference sequence). The V and J ends lost 2 bases and 4 bases, in that order; junction bases with no gene match: 3. The CDR3 is 15 residues long.

This chain links TRBV6-5 with TRBJ1-2, with 9 bases aligning to TRBD1. This CDR3 comprises 15 residues. The J segment lost 4 bases and the V segment lost 5 bases, leaving 8 bases of the junction unmatched. The germline gives CDR1 MNHEY, CDR2 SVGAGI. The CDR3 DNA follows: TGTGCCAGCAGTACAGGGGGCGCGCTAGGCTATGGCTACACCTTC. Translated, it gives CASSTGGALGYGYTF.